This T cell receptor beta chain is drawn from a study of monozygotic twins with inflammatory bowel disease. Germline V CDR1 and CDR2: SGHRS, YFSETQ. The CDR3 sequence is 14 residues long. TCRdb re-called the 5' RACE reads; every CDR3 protein appears as one record, without DNA. The sample table includes about 350,000 distinct CDR3 sequences. The rearrangement uses TRBV5-1 and TRBJ2-7; the D call from TCRdb, TRBD1, cannot be confirmed without DNA. This sequence was found in a human donor with ulcerative colitis or Crohn's disease, or a healthy co-twin of an affected twin (not recorded which). Sequencing was carried out using blood. The CDR3 sequence is CASSLAGTVYEQYF.